Each of the 21 T cell receptor beta chains below was sequenced from the same sample in a study of Graves' ophthalmopathy and Graves' hyperthyroidism. RNA transcripts were the template, and TCR beta CDR3 regions were amplified from them. The first-round RT-PCR employed HTBI primers together with the Qiagen OneStep RT-PCR kit. A multiplex PCR was then performed as the second round. TCRdb called the multiplex PCR reads again in MiXCR, with one record for every CDR3 protein. This sample has almost 750,000 distinct CDR3 sequences; 40% occur once, and the top ten carry roughly 46%. Sequencing was carried out using peripheral blood. These TCRs come from an adult man with Graves' ophthalmopathy.

This clonotype appeared a few times. The genes are TRBV25-1 and TRBJ1-2; possibly TRBD1 for D (6 bases). CDR3 length: 14 residues. Germline-derived CDR1 and CDR2 are MGHDK and SYGVNS. Trimming took off 5 bases at V and 4 bases at J, with 14 bases between the two ends. CDR3 region: CASSLPRGIYGYTF. The CDR3 DNA sequence: TGTGCCAGCAGTTTACCCAGGGGCATCTATGGCTACACCTTC.

The V and J genes are TRBV2 and TRBJ1-6, with 7 bases aligning to TRBD1. Germline V CDR1 and CDR2: SNHLY, FYNNEI. The CDR3 is made up of 16 amino acids. The junction had 10 bases not matched to a gene; V was cut back by 6 bases and J by 5 bases. CDR3 nucleotides: TGTGCCAGCAGGACGACAGGGAGGAATAATAATTCACCCCTCCACTTT. It codes for CASRTTGRNNNSPLHF. Looking up the rest from reference TRBV2 and TRBJ1-6 gives the full variable domain: EPEVTQTPSHQVTQMGQEVILRCVPISNHLYFYWYRQILGQKVEFLVSFYNNEISEKSEIFDDQFSVERPDGSNFTLKIRSTKLEDSAMYFCASRTTGRNNNSPLHFGNGTRLTVT.

The V gene is TRBV2, the J gene TRBJ1-2; the match to TRBD1 covers 8 bases. J gave up 8 bases and V 7 bases, and 12 bases lay outside the gene matches. CDR1 is SNHLY and CDR2 is FYNNEI in the germline V gene. The length of the CDR3 is 14 residues. The CDR3 DNA reads as TGTGCCAGCAAATTAGACAGGGGACGGGGCGGCTACACCTTC. As protein: CASKLDRGRGGYTF.

Of note for this clonotype: Germline and junction disagree at one end, which may indicate a read error. This chain connects TRBV29-1 to TRBJ1-2, with D possibly matching TRBD1 (6 bases). CDR1 SQVTM and CDR2 ANQGSEA come from the germline V gene. This CDR3 spans 16 amino acids. The CDR3 DNA follows: TGTGCCTGGAGTGTTGTTAACGGCCAGGGGATGTATGGCTACACCTTC. It encodes CAWSVVNGQGMYGYTF.

This clonotype was seen ten or more times. V gene TRBV7-9 combines with J gene TRBJ2-7; unclear D gene. The CDR3 spans 12 residues. V shed 6 bases and J shed 1 base, with 7 bases lying between them. Germline loops: CDR1 SEHNR, CDR2 FQNEAQ (reference sequence). The chain's CDR3 is CASRPASYEQYF. CDR3 nucleotides: TGTGCCAGCAGGCCCGCATCCTACGAGCAGTACTTC.

This clonotype was picked up many times. This chain links TRBV7-2 with TRBJ2-5; perhaps TRBD1 as D (5 bases). Germline V gene lookup returns CDR1 SGHTA and CDR2 FQGNSA. The CDR3 extends over 13 amino acids. V shed 5 bases and J shed 3 bases, with 10 bases lying between them. CDR3 loop: CASSRGREETQYF. The DNA for the CDR3 is TGTGCCAGCAGCCGAGGCAGGGAAGAGACCCAGTACTTC.

On this clonotype: This may arise from a read error, as a much more abundant clone is one base away. The chain has TRBV7-9 and TRBJ1-1, with D unclear. This CDR3 comprises 14 residues. CDR1 and CDR2 (germline): SEHNR, FQNEAQ (reference sequence). The CDR3 spells CASSLVVENTGAFF. Here the CDR3 DNA reads TGTGCCAGCAGCTTAGTTGTGGAGAACACTGGAGCTTTCTTT.

Of note for this clonotype: A much more abundant neighbour one base away suggests this may be a read error. This chain connects TRBV9 to TRBJ1-6; 7 positions match TRBD1. The CDR3 is 13 amino acids. The V segment lost 9 bases and the J segment 7 bases; nucleotides outside the gene matches: 7. Germline V CDR1 and CDR2: SGDLS, YYNGEE. For the CDR3, the DNA is TGTGCCATCCTGGACAGGCTAAATTCACCCCTCCACTTT. Translation: CAILDRLNSPLHF.

This clonotype has more than one count but fewer than ten. The chain combines TRBV7-2 with TRBJ2-5, with 7 bases fitting TRBD1. The germline V gene encodes CDR1 SGHTA and CDR2 FQGNSA. The length of the CDR3 is 15 residues. With V trimmed by 1 base and J by 5 bases, 7 bases remained unmatched. The CDR3 is CASSLESEQGETQYF. CDR3 DNA: TGTGCCAGCAGCTTAGAGTCGGAACAGGGGGAGACCCAGTACTTC.

Note on this clonotype: A read error may be the cause here, since a much bigger clone is one base away. The genes are TRBV12-5 and TRBJ1-5; possible D gene TRBD1, 5 bases. Germline-derived CDR1 and CDR2 are LGHNT and FRNRAP. This CDR3 contains 13 residues. The CDR3 sequence: CASGVGRDQPQHF. CDR3 DNA: TGTGCCAGCGGGGTAGGCAGGGATCAGCCCCAGCATTTT. The variable domain in full, completed from reference TRBV12-5 and TRBJ1-5, reads DARVTQTPRHKVTEMGQEVTMRCQPILGHNTVFWYRQTMMQGLELLAYFRNRAPLDDSGMPKDRFSAEMPDATLATLKIQPSEPRDSAVYFCASGVGRDQPQHFGDGTRLSIL.

This clonotype occurred once. This rearrangement joins TRBV10-3 to TRBJ2-5; D is perhaps TRBD1 (6 bases). The J call may be in error: the DNA end matches TRBJ2-7 better. This CDR3 comprises 15 residues. Germline CDR1 reads ENHRY; CDR2 reads SYGVKD. The CDR3 spells CASSLDTGSFYEQYF. DNA of the CDR3: TGTGCCAGCAGCCTCGATACAGGGTCTTTCTACGAGCAGTACTTC.

This clonotype was counted between two and nine times. This chain uses TRBV12-3 or TRBV12-4 with TRBJ1-2; no reliable D call. Trimming cost V 1 base and J 6 bases, with 6 bases left between them. The CDR3 is 12 amino acids. CDR3 in DNA: TGTGCCAGCAGTTTAGTAGTAGATGGCTACACCTTC. This encodes CASSLVVDGYTF.

This clonotype was counted at least ten times. CDR3 in amino acids: CATSDAGGYSNQPQHF. The CDR3 bases are TGTGCCACCAGTGACGCAGGGGGTTATAGCAATCAGCCCCAGCATTTT. The chain has TRBV24-1 and TRBJ1-5, with 7 nucleotides matching TRBD1. V was clipped by 4 bases and J by 0 bases; unmatched bases: 5. This CDR3 has 16 amino acids. From germline, CDR1 is KGHDR and CDR2 SFDVKD.

This clonotype was counted a few times. The chain combines TRBV5-1 with TRBJ2-7, with unresolved D. The CDR3 is made up of 12 amino acids. The germline V gene has CDR1 SGHRS and CDR2 YFSETQ. Trimming removed 5 bases from V and 6 bases from J, with 12 bases in between. CDR3 loop: CASRVDSSEQYF. The DNA of the CDR3 is TGCGCCAGCAGGGTGGATTCGAGCGAGCAGTACTTC.

This clonotype was observed many times. Mismatch with germline at one junction end may stem from a read error. The CDR3 sequence: CASSIDREQPQHF. As DNA, the CDR3 is TGTGCCAGCAGTATTGACAGGGAACAGCCCCAGCATTTT. The gene calls are TRBV19 and TRBJ1-5; 7 bases are shared with TRBD1. CDR3 length equals 13 residues. Germline V CDR1 and CDR2: LNHDA, SQIVND (reference sequence).

As for this clonotype: It may be a read error: a sequence one base away is much more abundant. The V and J genes are TRBV10-3 and TRBJ2-7; TRBD2 matches 11 bases. Germline assignment: CDR1 ENHRY and CDR2 SYGVKD. CDR3 length: 16 residues. Trimming removed 2 bases from V and 4 bases from J; junction bases left unmatched: 7. The CDR3: CAISETETSGVYEQYF. The CDR3 DNA is TGTGCCATCAGTGAGACCGAGACTAGCGGGGTTTACGAGCAGTACTTC.

This clonotype occurred a few times. The rearrangement joins TRBV7-9 to TRBJ2-5; D ambiguous. Looked up from germline, CDR1 is SEHNR and CDR2 is FQNEAQ (reference sequence). V lost 3 bases and J 5 bases, leaving 10 bases between the germline ends. The CDR3 consists of 13 residues. In nucleotides, the CDR3 is TGTGCCAGCAGCTTGTTGGGCTTTGAGACCCAGTACTTC. It is translated as CASSLLGFETQYF.

The chain recombines TRBV2 with TRBJ2-7; no clear D gene. Trimming took 4 bases from V and 3 from J, leaving 7 bases between them. The CDR3 contains 12 residues. The germline V gene has CDR1 SNHLY and CDR2 FYNNEI. In DNA, the CDR3 is TGTGCCAGCAGTGGGCCGGGCTACGAGCAGTACTTC. This sequence encodes CASSGPGYEQYF.

The table lists this clonotype with many counts. The chain carries TRBV7-2 and TRBJ2-7; D gene uncertain. The CDR3 runs 13 residues. The V end lost 5 bases, the J end lost 4 bases, and 12 bases lay between the germline ends. The V gene's germline CDR1 is SGHTA and CDR2 FQGNSA. The CDR3 protein is CASSRPREYEQYF. The CDR3 bases are TGTGCCAGCAGCCGCCCACGAGAGTACGAGCAGTACTTC.

This clonotype was counted ten times or more. This CDR3 is CASSEDRGPEKLFF. CDR3 nucleotides: TGTGCCAGCAGTGAAGACAGGGGACCTGAAAAACTGTTTTTT. V usage is TRBV2 and J usage is TRBJ1-4, with 7 bases identical to TRBD1. J lost 7 bases, V lost 1 base, and 3 bases had no gene match. Germline assignment: CDR1 SNHLY and CDR2 FYNNEI. The CDR3 consists of 14 residues.

About this clonotype itself: A much larger clone lies one base from this, so it may be a read error. This chain joins TRBV7-9 and TRBJ1-6, with 8 bases that match TRBD1. The CDR3 spans 15 residues. V lost 6 bases to trimming and J lost 10 bases; unmatched junction nucleotides: 11. Germline CDR1 reads SEHNR; CDR2 reads FQNEAQ (reference sequence). This CDR3 is CASRYSGQVESPLHF. CDR3 sequence (DNA): TGTGCCAGCAGGTACTCGGGACAGGTAGAGTCACCCCTCCACTTT.